This TCR beta chain emerged from a study of radiotherapy plus CTLA-4 blockade in lung cancer. Study context: With around 30% of patients having disease control, objective responses were seen in under 20%.

The CDR3 loop spans 20 amino acids. Remarks on this clone: Antigen: not known.

Points from the study as a whole: Expansion in blood of tumor-derived TCR clones was seen after radiotherapy plus ipilimumab. Early clonal dynamics of blood T cells, together with interferon-beta, were reported as the best response predictor.

The repertoire was sequenced with immunoSEQ multiplex PCR; TCRdb's copy has only in-frame clones and lacks some. The table has 65,000 to 90,000 clones, 85% to 90% seen once. This chain connects TRBV7-5 to TRBJ1-1; the table assigns TRBD1, which was not confirmed against the DNA. TRBV7-5 is annotated as a pseudogene. The receptor comes from a human donor with non-small cell lung cancer who had stable disease on radiotherapy plus ipilimumab. The sequences come from peripheral blood, collected from a patient treated with radiotherapy plus ipilimumab. In nucleotides, the CDR3 is TGTGTCAGAAGCTTAGTTTCCCCCGGGACAGATGGGATCATGAACACTGAAGCTTTCTTT. Amino acid sequence: CVRSLVSPGTDGIMNTEAFF.